This TCR beta chain stems from a study of T cell responses to AZD1222 COVID-19 vaccine. As for the study in general: Doses given second, at about 4 or about 12 weeks, were pooled. The study, taken as a whole, reports: White British ancestry dominated among donors, who included more females, and clonal diversity was possibly underestimated.

In the case of this clone: As yet, its antigen is unknown.

The CDR3 spans 12 residues. Trimming removed 7 bases from V and 2 bases from J, with 9 bases in between. Germline loops: CDR1 SGHNT, CDR2 YYREEE (reference sequence). This table comes from immunoSEQ multiplex PCR, and its TCRdb copy is limited to in-frame clones, with some not included. Of about 120,000 clones listed, about nine tenths are singletons. This rearrangement joins TRBV5-4 to TRBJ1-1; D is ambiguous. This receptor was identified in an adult in good health. Here the sequenced sample was peripheral blood, taken on day 0 of AZD1222 vaccination. The CDR3 sequence is CASSWVNTEAFF. Here the CDR3 DNA reads TGTGCCAGCTCTTGGGTTAACACTGAAGCTTTCTTT.